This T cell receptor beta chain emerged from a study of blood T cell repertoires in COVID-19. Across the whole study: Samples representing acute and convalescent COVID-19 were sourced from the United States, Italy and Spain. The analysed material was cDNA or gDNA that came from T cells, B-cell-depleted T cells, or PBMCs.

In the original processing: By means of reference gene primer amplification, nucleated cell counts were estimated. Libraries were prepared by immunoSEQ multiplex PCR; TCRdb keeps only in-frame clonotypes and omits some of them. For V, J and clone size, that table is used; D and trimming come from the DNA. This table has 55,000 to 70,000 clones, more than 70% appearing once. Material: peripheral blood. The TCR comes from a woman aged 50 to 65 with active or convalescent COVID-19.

CDR3 nucleotide sequence: TGTGCCAGCAGCCAATTTACTGCGAATGAAGCTTTCTTT. Protein: CASSQFTANEAFF. The rearrangement uses TRBV3-1 (or the pseudogene TRBV3-2) and TRBJ1-1; D gene unclear. The V gene lost 2 bases and the J gene lost 7 bases, with 11 bases spanning the gap. Germline CDR1 LGHDT, CDR2 YNNKEL (reference sequence). The CDR3 length is 13 residues.